Presented here are 17 T cell receptor beta chains from one specimen sequenced in a study of cytomegalovirus exposure and HLA in healthy donors. The PCR used 60 Vbeta and 13 Jbeta primers. TCRdb's copy holds only in-frame clones and misses some; the assay was immunoSEQ multiplex PCR. This repertoire shows about 200,000 clones, around three quarters found once; its top ten account for under 2%. The sequencing sample was made of PBMCs. These receptors were obtained from a man aged 25-45 years in good health and CMV-seronegative.

CDR3 in amino acids: CASSLLQGDTEAFF. In DNA, the CDR3 is TGCGCCAGCAGCTTGTTGCAGGGGGACACTGAAGCTTTCTTT. V is TRBV5-1 and J is TRBJ1-1; 7 positions agree with TRBD1. The germline V gene encodes CDR1 SGHRS and CDR2 YFSETQ. There are 14 residues in the CDR3. The V segment lost 1 base and the J segment 3 bases; nucleotides outside the gene matches: 3.

As for this clone: Other DNA sequences in this sample translate to the same CDR3. The chain uses TRBV15 and TRBJ2-7; D is ambiguous. The V end lost 0 bases, the J end lost 4 bases, and 10 bases lay between the germline ends. Germline CDR1 and CDR2: LNHNV and YYDKDF (reference sequence). The CDR3 covers 14 residues. The chain's CDR3 is CATSRDRGSYEQYF. DNA of the CDR3: TGTGCCACCAGCAGAGATCGAGGAAGTTACGAGCAGTACTTC.

The J gene is TRBJ1-5, the V gene TRBV11-3; tentatively, D is TRBD1 (5 bases). Trimming cost V 0 bases and J 0 bases, with 6 bases left between them. Germline V gives CDR1 SGHNT, CDR2 YENEEA. The CDR3 extends over 15 amino acids. The CDR3 protein is CASSLEGDSNQPQHF. In DNA form, the CDR3 reads TGTGCCAGCAGCTTAGAAGGGGATAGCAATCAGCCCCAGCATTTT.

This sequence joins TRBV27 and TRBJ2-3; TRBD2 matches 7 bases. J gave up 5 bases and V 2 bases, and 13 bases lay outside the gene matches. Germline V lookup: CDR1 MNHEY, CDR2 SMNVEV (reference sequence). The CDR3 is 17 amino acids. CDR3 residues: CASSLVSWEGRGDTQYF. DNA for the CDR3: TGTGCCAGCAGTTTAGTGTCATGGGAGGGCCGTGGAGATACGCAGTATTTT.

The chain employs TRBV5-1 and TRBJ2-1, with 14 positions matching TRBD2. Germline-derived CDR1 and CDR2 are SGHRS and YFSETQ. The CDR3 is made up of 16 amino acids. J gave up 8 bases and V 6 bases, and 10 bases lay outside the gene matches. CDR3 nucleotides: TGCGCCAGCACCGTTACCGGGACTAGCGGGAGACATGAGCAGTTCTTC. This sequence encodes CASTVTGTSGRHEQFF.

The genes are TRBV28 and TRBJ2-1; TRBD1 agrees at 8 bases. The CDR3 is 17 residues long. Per germline, CDR1 MDHEN and CDR2 SYDVKM. V shed 5 bases and J 0 bases; nucleotides not matched to a gene: 9. CDR3 DNA sequence: TGTGCCAGCAGTCGGGGACAGGCTGTAACCTCCTACAATGAGCAGTTCTTC. This encodes CASSRGQAVTSYNEQFF.

The CDR3 here is CASSYYLQGNTEAFF. In nucleotides, the CDR3 is TGCGCCAGCAGCTATTACCTTCAGGGAAACACTGAAGCTTTCTTT. V usage is TRBV5-1 and J usage is TRBJ1-1; D possibly corresponds to TRBD1 (5 bases). Trimming left V 3 bases short and J 2 bases short, with 14 bases between. Germline CDR1 and CDR2: SGHRS and YFSETQ. The CDR3 is made up of 15 amino acids.

This rearrangement joins TRBV29-1 to TRBJ2-5, with TRBD1 identical over 8 bases. Losses at the gene ends were 7 bases for V and 4 bases for J; bases not matched to a gene: 20. The CDR3 consists of 17 residues. Germline V gives CDR1 SQVTM, CDR2 ANQGSEA. The CDR3 here is CSAHPGYRDRRGETQYF. CDR3 DNA sequence: TGCAGCGCCCACCCAGGGTACCGGGACAGGAGGGGAGAGACCCAGTACTTC.

This clone was observed a few times. This chain connects TRBV5-4 to TRBJ2-2; TRBD2 aligns across 14 bases. CDR3 length: 17 amino acids. CDR1 is SGHNT and CDR2 is YYREEE in the germline V gene (reference sequence). Unmatched junction bases numbered 3, after V lost 4 bases and J lost 1 base. The CDR3 DNA reads as TGTGCCAGCAGCATAGGGACTAGCGGGAGGAACACCGGGGAGCTGTTTTTT. Encoded protein: CASSIGTSGRNTGELFF.

In DNA, the CDR3 is TGCGCCAGCAGCTTGAGCAAAAACACAGATACGCAGTATTTT. It specifies CASSLSKNTDTQYF. The rearrangement uses TRBV5-1 and TRBJ2-3; D call uncertain. Germline CDR1 and CDR2: SGHRS and YFSETQ. This CDR3 region has 14 residues. V was shortened by 1 base and J by 2 bases, with 8 bases between the two germline ends. The variable domain in full, completed from reference TRBV5-1 and TRBJ2-3, reads KAGVTQTPRYLIKTRGQQVTLSCSPISGHRSVSWYQQTPGQGLQFLFEYFSETQRNKGNFPGRFSGRQFSNSRSEMNVSTLELGDSALYLCASSLSKNTDTQYFGPGTRLTVL.

This chain uses TRBV10-3 with TRBJ2-7; D is perhaps TRBD1 (6 bases). Trimming left V 8 bases short and J 6 bases short, with 17 bases between. This CDR3 is built from 13 residues. The germline gives CDR1 ENHRY, CDR2 SYGVKD. The CDR3 sequence is CAIGGTGFSEQYF. Written as DNA, the CDR3 is TGTGCCATCGGGGGAACAGGGTTCTCCGAGCAGTACTTC.

The gene calls are TRBV27 and TRBJ2-1; TRBD2 aligns across 10 bases. The J segment lost 8 bases and the V segment lost 4 bases, leaving 8 bases of the junction unmatched. Germline-derived CDR1 and CDR2 are MNHEY and SMNVEV (reference sequence). This CDR3 spans 15 amino acids. CDR3 residues: CASSYQAGGPYEQFF. The CDR3 coding sequence is TGTGCCAGCAGTTATCAAGCGGGAGGGCCCTATGAGCAGTTCTTC.

V is TRBV7-9 and J is TRBJ1-3, with 7 bases matching TRBD1. Losses at the gene ends were 4 bases for V and 1 base for J; bases not matched to a gene: 7. CDR3 length: 16 amino acids. In germline, CDR1 is SEHNR, CDR2 FQNEAQ (reference sequence). The CDR3 reads CASSSSRDSSGNTIYF. The CDR3, as DNA: TGTGCCAGCAGCTCGTCCCGGGACAGTTCTGGAAACACCATATATTTT. The entire variable domain, with the rest obtained from reference TRBV7-9 and TRBJ1-3, is as follows: DTGVSQNPRHKITKRGQNVTFRCDPISEHNRLYWYRQTLGQGPEFLTYFQNEAQLEKSRLLSDRFSAERPKGSFSTLEIQRTEQGDSAMYLCASSSSRDSSGNTIYFGEGSWLTVV.

In its sample, this clone was seen once. The chain joins TRBV5-1 to TRBJ2-3, with TRBD2 matching over 8 bases. The V and J ends lost 4 bases and 2 bases, in that order; junction bases with no gene match: 6. This CDR3 spans 15 amino acids. CDR1 is SGHRS and CDR2 is YFSETQ in the germline V gene. This chain's CDR3 is CASSRRGANTDTQYF. In DNA form, the CDR3 reads TGCGCCAGCAGCCGGCGGGGGGCTAACACAGATACGCAGTATTTT.

The chain joins TRBV29-1 to TRBJ1-2, with 9 bases aligning to TRBD1. V was clipped by 4 bases and J by 0 bases; unmatched bases: 6. This CDR3 region has 15 residues. Germline values: CDR1 SQVTM, CDR2 ANQGSEA. This chain's CDR3 is CSVGTGARTNYGYTF. The CDR3 DNA reads TGCAGCGTTGGGACAGGGGCCCGAACTAACTATGGCTACACCTTC.

The V call is TRBV7-6, the J call TRBJ2-1, with unresolved D. Germline V lookup: CDR1 SGHVS, CDR2 FNYEAQ. The CDR3 spans 15 residues. The ends were cut back, 1 base at V and 5 bases at J, with 12 bases in the middle. Here the CDR3 reads CASSLVTVFDNEQFF. The CDR3 DNA reads as TGTGCCAGCAGCTTAGTAACAGTTTTCGACAATGAGCAGTTCTTC.

The chain combines TRBV10-2 with TRBJ1-6; D is ambiguous. The V end lost 2 bases, the J end lost 0 bases, and 11 bases lay between the germline ends. The germline V gene encodes CDR1 WSHSY and CDR2 SAAADI. The CDR3 is made up of 17 amino acids. In nucleotides, the CDR3 is TGCGCCAGCAGTGAGATAGTGGGGAGCTCCTATAATTCACCCCTCCACTTT. Protein sequence: CASSEIVGSSYNSPLHF.